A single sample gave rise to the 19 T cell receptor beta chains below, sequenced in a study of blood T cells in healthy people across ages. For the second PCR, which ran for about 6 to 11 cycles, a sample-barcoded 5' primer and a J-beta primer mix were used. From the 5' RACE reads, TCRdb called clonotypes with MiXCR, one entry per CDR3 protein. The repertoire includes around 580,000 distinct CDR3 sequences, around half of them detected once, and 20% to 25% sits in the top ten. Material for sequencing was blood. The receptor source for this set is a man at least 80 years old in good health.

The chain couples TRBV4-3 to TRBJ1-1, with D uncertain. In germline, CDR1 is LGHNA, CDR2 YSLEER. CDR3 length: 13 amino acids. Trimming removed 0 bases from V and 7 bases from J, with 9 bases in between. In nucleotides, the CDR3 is TGCGCCAGCAGCCAAGAACGGGCCGGTGAAGCTTTCTTT. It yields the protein CASSQERAGEAFF.

The CDR3: CASSLWFGTQYF. The CDR3 DNA is TGTGCCAGCAGTCTGTGGTTTGGGACCCAGTACTTC. The V call is TRBV28, the J call TRBJ2-7; D is unclear. With the DNA end fitting TRBJ2-5 better, the J assignment may be wrong. Germline CDR1 is MDHEN and CDR2 is SYDVKM. The CDR3 totals 12 residues.

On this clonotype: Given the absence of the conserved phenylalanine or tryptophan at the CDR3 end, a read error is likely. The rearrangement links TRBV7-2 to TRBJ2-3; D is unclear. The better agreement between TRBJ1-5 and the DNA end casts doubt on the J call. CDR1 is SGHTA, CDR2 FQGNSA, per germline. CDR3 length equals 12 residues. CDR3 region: CASSIPPDTQHV. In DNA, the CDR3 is TGTGCCAGCAGCATCCCCCCAGATACGCAGCATGTT.

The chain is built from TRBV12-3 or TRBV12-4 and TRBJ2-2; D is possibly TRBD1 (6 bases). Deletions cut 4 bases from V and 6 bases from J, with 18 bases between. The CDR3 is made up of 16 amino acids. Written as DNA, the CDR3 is TGTGCCAGCAGTTGGGTGGGGGCCAGGAGAGCCGGGGAGCTGTTTTTT. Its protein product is CASSWVGARRAGELFF.

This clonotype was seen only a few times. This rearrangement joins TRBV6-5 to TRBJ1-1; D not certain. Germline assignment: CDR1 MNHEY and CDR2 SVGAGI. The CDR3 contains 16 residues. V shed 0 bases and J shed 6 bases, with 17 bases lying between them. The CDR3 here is CASSYSSQMFDAEAFF. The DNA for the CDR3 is TGTGCCAGCAGTTACTCGAGTCAGATGTTTGACGCTGAAGCTTTCTTT.

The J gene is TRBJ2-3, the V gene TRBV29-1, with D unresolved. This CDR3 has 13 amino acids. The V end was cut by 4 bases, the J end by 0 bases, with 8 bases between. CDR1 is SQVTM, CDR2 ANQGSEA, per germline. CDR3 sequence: CSVVAESTDTQYF. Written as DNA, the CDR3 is TGCAGCGTTGTTGCGGAGAGCACAGATACGCAGTATTTT.

In nucleotides, the CDR3 is TGCAGCGCTGAGCAAACAACGACCCCAACTGAAGCTTTCTTT. Encoded protein: CSAEQTTTPTEAFF. The chain employs TRBV29-1 and TRBJ1-1; no clear D. The CDR3 is 14 amino acids. The germline V and J ends were trimmed by 7 bases and 5 bases, with 20 bases remaining between them. Germline CDR1 reads SQVTM; CDR2 reads ANQGSEA.

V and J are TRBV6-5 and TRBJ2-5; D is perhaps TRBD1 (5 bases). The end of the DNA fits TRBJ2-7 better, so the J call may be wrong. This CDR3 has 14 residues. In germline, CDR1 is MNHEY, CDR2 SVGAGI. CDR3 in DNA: TGTGCCAGCAGTCAGACGACAGATTTCTACGAGCAGTACTTC. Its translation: CASSQTTDFYEQYF.

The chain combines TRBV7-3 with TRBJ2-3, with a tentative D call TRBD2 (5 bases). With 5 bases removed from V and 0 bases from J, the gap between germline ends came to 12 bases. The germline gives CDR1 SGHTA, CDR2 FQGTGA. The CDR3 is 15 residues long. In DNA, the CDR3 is TGTGCCAGCAGCCTCCAAAGGACTAGCACAGATACGCAGTATTTT. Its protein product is CASSLQRTSTDTQYF.

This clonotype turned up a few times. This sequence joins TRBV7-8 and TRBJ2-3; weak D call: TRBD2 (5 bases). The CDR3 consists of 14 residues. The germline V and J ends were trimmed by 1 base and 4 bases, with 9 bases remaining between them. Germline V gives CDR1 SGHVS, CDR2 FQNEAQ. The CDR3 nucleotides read TGTGCCAGCAGCTTAGTGCTAGCCGCAGATACGCAGTATTTT. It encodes CASSLVLAADTQYF.

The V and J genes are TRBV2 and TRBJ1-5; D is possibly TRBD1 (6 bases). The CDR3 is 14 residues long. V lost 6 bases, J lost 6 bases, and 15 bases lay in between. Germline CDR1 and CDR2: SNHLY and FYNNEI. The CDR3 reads CASRLSSQGQPQHF. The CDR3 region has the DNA TGTGCCAGCAGGCTCTCTTCACAGGGTCAGCCCCAGCATTTT.

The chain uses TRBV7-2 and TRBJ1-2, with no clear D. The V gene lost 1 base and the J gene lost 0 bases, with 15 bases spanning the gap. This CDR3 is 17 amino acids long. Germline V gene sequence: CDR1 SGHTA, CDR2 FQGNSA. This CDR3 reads CASSLEVLGVPNYGYTF. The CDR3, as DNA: TGTGCCAGCAGCTTAGAGGTGCTAGGTGTCCCTAACTATGGCTACACCTTC. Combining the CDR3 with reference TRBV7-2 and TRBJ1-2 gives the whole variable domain GAGVSQSPSNKVTEKGKDVELRCDPISGHTALYWYRQSLGQGLEFLIYFQGNSAPDKSGLPSDRFSAERTGGSVSTLTIQRTQQEDSAVYLCASSLEVLGVPNYGYTFGSGTRLTVV.

The CDR3 region is CASSAGAGELFF. The CDR3, as DNA: TGCGCCAGCAGCGCAGGAGCCGGGGAGCTGTTTTTT. The gene calls are TRBV5-1 and TRBJ2-2; D uncertain. The CDR3 covers 12 residues. Germline CDR1 is SGHRS and CDR2 is YFSETQ. V lost 4 bases to trimming and J lost 6 bases, with 7 bases between them.

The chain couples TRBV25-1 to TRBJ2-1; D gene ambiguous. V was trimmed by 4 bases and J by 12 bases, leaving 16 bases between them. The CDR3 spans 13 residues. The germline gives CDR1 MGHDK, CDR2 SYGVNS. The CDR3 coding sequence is TGTGCCAGCAGTGTTTTCGCATCCCGAGGGCAGTTCTTC. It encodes CASSVFASRGQFF. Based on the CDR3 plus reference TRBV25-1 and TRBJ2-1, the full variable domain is EADIYQTPRYLVIGTGKKITLECSQTMGHDKMYWYQQDPGMELHLIHYSYGVNSTEKGDLSSESTVSRIRTEHFPLTLESARPSHTSQYLCASSVFASRGQFFGPGTRLTVL.

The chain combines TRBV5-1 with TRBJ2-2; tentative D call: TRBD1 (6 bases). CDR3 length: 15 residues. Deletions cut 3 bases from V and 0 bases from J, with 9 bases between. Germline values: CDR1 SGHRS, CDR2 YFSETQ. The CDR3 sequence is CASSWGTPNTGELFF. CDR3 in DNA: TGCGCCAGCAGCTGGGGGACACCGAACACCGGGGAGCTGTTTTTT. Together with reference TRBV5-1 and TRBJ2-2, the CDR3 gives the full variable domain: KAGVTQTPRYLIKTRGQQVTLSCSPISGHRSVSWYQQTPGQGLQFLFEYFSETQRNKGNFPGRFSGRQFSNSRSEMNVSTLELGDSALYLCASSWGTPNTGELFFGEGSRLTVL.

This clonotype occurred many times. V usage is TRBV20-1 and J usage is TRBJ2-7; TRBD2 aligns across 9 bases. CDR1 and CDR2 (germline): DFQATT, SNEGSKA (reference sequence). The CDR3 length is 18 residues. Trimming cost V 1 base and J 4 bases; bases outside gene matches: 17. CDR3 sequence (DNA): TGCAGTGCTAGAGTAGTGGAAGGGGCGGGAGGGCCGCGATACGAGCAGTACTTC. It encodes CSARVVEGAGGPRYEQYF.

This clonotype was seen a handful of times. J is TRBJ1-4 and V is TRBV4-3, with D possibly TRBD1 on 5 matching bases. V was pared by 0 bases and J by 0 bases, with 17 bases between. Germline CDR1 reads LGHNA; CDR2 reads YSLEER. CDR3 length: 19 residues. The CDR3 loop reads CASSQDLMGGYATNEKLFF. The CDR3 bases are TGCGCCAGCAGCCAAGATTTGATGGGGGGATATGCAACTAATGAAAAACTGTTTTTT.

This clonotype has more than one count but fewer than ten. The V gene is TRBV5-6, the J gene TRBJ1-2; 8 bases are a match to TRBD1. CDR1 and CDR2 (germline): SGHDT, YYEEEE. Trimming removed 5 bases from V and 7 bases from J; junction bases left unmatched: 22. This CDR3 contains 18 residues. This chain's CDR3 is CASRTWGQAHPGGSGYTF. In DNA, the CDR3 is TGTGCCAGCAGAACATGGGGACAGGCCCACCCTGGAGGGTCTGGCTACACCTTC.

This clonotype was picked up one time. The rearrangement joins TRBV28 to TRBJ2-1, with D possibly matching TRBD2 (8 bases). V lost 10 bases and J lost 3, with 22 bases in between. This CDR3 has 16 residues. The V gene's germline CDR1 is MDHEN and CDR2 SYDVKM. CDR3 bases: TGTGCCAACAGGGGACCCAAGCGGGAGAGCTACAATGAGCAGTTCTTC. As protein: CANRGPKRESYNEQFF.